Included here is one TCR beta chain sequence, with context. This sample was taken from a study of blood T cell repertoires in COVID-19. Study at large: In each case, the material was cDNA or gDNA derived from T cells, B-cell-depleted T cells, or PBMCs.

In the source study's methods: Estimates of nucleated cell counts were drawn from the amplification of reference gene primers. The table came from immunoSEQ multiplex PCR; TCRdb's copy has only in-frame clones and leaves some out. D and trimming come from the DNA, and the V and J calls and clone size come from that table. The sample has about 120,000 clones, 78% seen once; the top ten hold about 2.3%. This CDR3 is 16 amino acids long. The V gene end was trimmed by 5 bases and the J gene end by 5 bases; junction bases not matched to a gene: 9. Looked up from germline, CDR1 is SGHVS and CDR2 is FNYEAQ.

This clonotype was sampled from a man aged 70 or older with acute or convalescent COVID-19. V and J are TRBV7-6 and TRBJ2-5; TRBD2 matches at 12 bases. The source material was peripheral blood. The CDR3 reads CASSPEGLAGRETQYF. Here the CDR3 DNA reads TGTGCCAGCAGCCCCGAAGGACTAGCGGGGAGGGAGACCCAGTACTTC.